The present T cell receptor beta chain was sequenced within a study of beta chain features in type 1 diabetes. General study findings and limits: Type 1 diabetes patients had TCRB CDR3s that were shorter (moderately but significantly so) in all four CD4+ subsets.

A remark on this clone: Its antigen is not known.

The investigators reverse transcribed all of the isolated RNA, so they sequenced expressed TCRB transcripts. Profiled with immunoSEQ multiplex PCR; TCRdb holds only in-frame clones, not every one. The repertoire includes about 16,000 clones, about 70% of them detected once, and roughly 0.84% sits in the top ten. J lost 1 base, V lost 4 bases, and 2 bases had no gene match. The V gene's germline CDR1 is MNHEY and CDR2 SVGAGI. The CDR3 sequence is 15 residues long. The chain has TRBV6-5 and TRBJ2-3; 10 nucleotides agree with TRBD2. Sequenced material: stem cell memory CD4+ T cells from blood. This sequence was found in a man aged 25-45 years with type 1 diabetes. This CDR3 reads CASSSSGGRTDTQYF. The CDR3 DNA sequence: TGTGCCAGCAGTTCTAGCGGGGGCCGCACAGATACGCAGTATTTT.